This T cell receptor beta chain was recorded in a study of OX40 agonist ivuxolimab in advanced cancers. The table came from immunoSEQ multiplex PCR; TCRdb's copy has only in-frame clones and leaves some out. The data hold under 80,000 clones, with approximately 85% observed a single time. The CDR3 covers 13 residues. The germline V gene encodes CDR1 SNHLY and CDR2 FYNNEI. Between the trimmed V and J ends, which lost 7 bases and 5 bases, there was a span of 12 bases. The rearrangement joins TRBV2 to TRBJ2-1, with D tentatively TRBD2 (6 bases). The material was CD4+ or CD8+ T cells sorted from blood, obtained in a trial of the OX40 agonist ivuxolimab. This clonotype was obtained from an adult with an advanced solid tumor such as melanoma, head and neck, liver or kidney cancer. CDR3 nucleotides: TGTGCCAGCAAGGGTGGAGGGCACAATGAGCAGTTCTTC. Translated: CASKGGGHNEQFF.